These T cell receptor beta chains were read from a single sample in a study of shared clonotypes between healthy human individuals. The protocol was immunoSEQ multiplex PCR, while the TCRdb copy is restricted to in-frame clones and leaves out a portion. The table has roughly 2 million clones, approximately 94% seen once; the top ten hold about 1.1%. The specimen sequenced was naive CD8+ T cells sorted from blood. All receptors derive from a man aged 18 to 29 in good health. The CDR3 runs from the conserved cysteine through the conserved F or W. A D gene is named only where the DNA matches it firmly. Not all rows give a size; the values are once, few, many and, for expanded clones, a class.

D: -
J: TRBJ2-1
size: -
V: TRBV29-1
DNA: TGCAGCGTTGCCGACGACTACAATGAGCAGTTCTTC
CDR3: CSVADDYNEQFF

D: TRBD2
J: TRBJ2-2
size: -
V: TRBV2
DNA: TGTGCCAGCGCTAGCGGGAGTCAATACACCGGGGAGCTGTTTTTT
CDR3: CASASGSQYTGELFF

D: -
J: TRBJ2-7
size: -
V: TRBV27
DNA: TGTGCCAGCAGTCCGCTTGGAGGGCTGGACGAGCAGTACTTC
CDR3: CASSPLGGLDEQYF

D: TRBD2
J: TRBJ2-2
size: once
V: TRBV4-1
DNA: TGCGCCAGCAGCCTCAGCGGGGGCGGCACCGGGGAGCTGTTTTTT
CDR3: CASSLSGGGTGELFF

D: -
J: TRBJ2-2
size: -
V: TRBV5-1
DNA: TGCGCCAGCAGGGGAATACTCGCGGGCCCCGGGGCTACCGGGGAGCTGTTTTTT
CDR3: CASRGILAGPGATGELFF

D: TRBD1
J: TRBJ2-7
size: -
V: TRBV7-8
DNA: TGTGCCAGCAGCTTACTGCCGACAGGGGGATTAGAGTACGAGCAGTACTTC
CDR3: CASSLLPTGGLEYEQYF

D: -
J: TRBJ2-5
size: -
V: TRBV5-1
DNA: TGCGCCAGCCGTCTAGGCCCCAAAGAGACCCAGTACTTC
CDR3: CASRLGPKETQYF

D: -
J: TRBJ2-1
size: -
V: TRBV29-1
DNA: TGCAGCGTTTTCGGGGACGGTAGACTATCTCCCTACAATGAGCAGTTCTTC
CDR3: CSVFGDGRLSPYNEQFF

D: -
J: TRBJ2-5
size: -
V: TRBV6-1
DNA: TGTGCCAGCAGTGAATTGGGTTTTCAAGAGACCCAGTACTTC
CDR3: CASSELGFQETQYF

D: -
J: TRBJ2-3
size: -
V: TRBV2
DNA: TGTGCCAGCAGTGGTCAGGGGGGGTCCACAGATACGCAGTATTTT
CDR3: CASSGQGGSTDTQYF

D: -
J: TRBJ2-1
size: -
V: TRBV5-1
DNA: TGCGCCAGCAGCTTGGTTGGTGATCTCAATGAGCAGTTCTTC
CDR3: CASSLVGDLNEQFF

D: TRBD2
J: TRBJ2-1
size: -
V: TRBV4-3
DNA: TGCGCCAGCAGCCAAGAATGGATCCCTAGCGGATCCTACAATGAGCAGTTCTTC
CDR3: CASSQEWIPSGSYNEQFF

D: -
J: TRBJ1-2
size: once
V: TRBV5-1
DNA: TGCGCCAGCAGCTTGGCGTCTGCTTATGGCTACACCTTC
CDR3: CASSLASAYGYTF

D: -
J: TRBJ1-3
size: -
V: TRBV10-3
DNA: TGTGCCATCAGTGAAGGCACGATCACGGACACCATATATTTT
CDR3: CAISEGTITDTIYF

D: -
J: TRBJ2-1
size: -
V: TRBV7-9
DNA: TGTGCCAGCAGCTTAACCGTCCATGGGAGTATTGATGAGCAGTTCTTC
CDR3: CASSLTVHGSIDEQFF

D: -
J: TRBJ2-7
size: -
V: TRBV19
DNA: TGTGCCAGTAGTGCGAGCTCCTACGAGCAGTACTTC
CDR3: CASSASSYEQYF

D: TRBD2
J: TRBJ2-2
size: -
V: TRBV7-8
DNA: TGTGCCAGCAGCTTAGCTCTAGCGGGAGGGAACGTAGGGGACACCGGGGAGCTGTTTTTT
CDR3: CASSLALAGGNVGDTGELFF

D: -
J: TRBJ2-2
size: -
V: TRBV7-4
DNA: TGTGCCAGGAGACCACATGAGGGCACCGGGGAGCTGTTTTTT
CDR3: CARRPHEGTGELFF

D: TRBD2
J: TRBJ2-7
size: -
V: TRBV7-6
DNA: TGTGCCAGCAGCTTAGACGCTAGCGGGGGGACCTCCTACGAGCAGTACTTC
CDR3: CASSLDASGGTSYEQYF

D: TRBD2
J: TRBJ2-7
size: few
V: TRBV7-9
DNA: TGTGCCAGCAGCCCCGGGGGGTACGAGCAGTACTTC
CDR3: CASSPGGYEQYF

D: TRBD1
J: TRBJ1-4
size: -
V: TRBV9
DNA: TGTGCCAGCAGCTGGGACAGGGAGGGAAAACTGTTTTTT
CDR3: CASSWDREGKLFF